Each of the 19 T cell receptor beta chains below was sequenced from the same sample in a study of cytomegalovirus exposure and HLA in healthy donors. PCR employed 60 Vbeta and 13 Jbeta primers. TCRdb's copy holds only in-frame clones and misses some; the assay was immunoSEQ multiplex PCR. The sample lists 280,000 or so clones, 70% to 90% occurring once. Sequenced sample: PBMCs. The origin of the receptors is a woman younger than 35 in good health and CMV-seronegative.

The chain couples TRBV5-1 to TRBJ1-5, with a weak D call TRBD1 (5 bases). Trimming took off 3 bases at V and 7 bases at J, with 14 bases between the two ends. The CDR3 has 14 amino acids. Germline values: CDR1 SGHRS, CDR2 YFSETQ. The CDR3 loop reads CASSSGGTGQPQHF. CDR3 DNA sequence: TGCGCCAGCAGCTCGGGGGGGACGGGGCAGCCCCAGCATTTT.

The chain joins TRBV6-6 to TRBJ1-6, with a possible D match to TRBD1 (6 bases). The CDR3 loop spans 13 amino acids. CDR1 and CDR2 (germline): MNHNY, SVGAGI (reference sequence). V lost 8 bases, J lost 6 bases, and 11 bases lay in between. CDR3 in DNA: TGTGCCAGCGCCACAGGGTCTAATTCACCCCTCCACTTT. Its translation is CASATGSNSPLHF.

The chain employs TRBV5-1 and TRBJ2-7, with 9 bases lining up with TRBD1. CDR1 is SGHRS, CDR2 YFSETQ, per germline. This CDR3 spans 14 amino acids. After removal of 7 bases from V and 2 bases from J, the junction contained 7 bases not matched to a gene. CDR3: CASGGTGITYEQYF. CDR3 in DNA: TGCGCCAGCGGCGGGACAGGGATTACCTACGAGCAGTACTTC.

The chain links TRBV19 to TRBJ1-1; a weak D match, TRBD1 (5 bases). The V end lost 7 bases, the J end lost 3 bases, and 12 bases lay between the germline ends. The length of the CDR3 is 13 residues. Germline assignment: CDR1 LNHDA and CDR2 SQIVND (reference sequence). Here the CDR3 DNA reads TGTGCCAGTAAGTGGGGCAGGGACACTGAAGCTTTCTTT. This codes for CASKWGRDTEAFF.

This chain joins TRBV20-1 and TRBJ1-1; D possibly corresponds to TRBD1 (6 bases). Germline lookup yields CDR1 DFQATT and CDR2 SNEGSKA (reference sequence). Between the trimmed V and J ends, which lost 6 bases and 6 bases, there was a span of 8 bases. The CDR3 loop spans 10 amino acids. This chain's CDR3 is CSAEGAEAFF. CDR3 nucleotide sequence: TGCAGTGCCGAGGGGGCTGAAGCTTTCTTT.

Of note for this clone: The junction departs from germline at one end; a sequencing error may be responsible. The J gene is TRBJ1-2, the V gene TRBV7-3; 12 bases are shared with TRBD1. Germline V gene data show CDR1 as SGHTA and CDR2 as FQGTGA. This CDR3 has 15 amino acids. CDR3 region: CASSPSGTGGYDYTF. CDR3 nucleotides: TGTGCCAGCAGCCCGTCCGGGACAGGGGGCTATGACTACACCTTC.

The V gene is TRBV7-8, the J gene TRBJ1-2; 9 bases fit TRBD1. V shed 3 bases, J shed 6 bases, and the junction held 11 bases outside the gene matches. This CDR3 has 16 amino acids. Germline V gene sequence: CDR1 SGHVS, CDR2 FQNEAQ. The CDR3 DNA sequence: TGTGCCAGCAGCTTTCTTGGGACAGGGTTTACGAATGGCTACACCTTC. This codes for CASSFLGTGFTNGYTF. Full variable domain (rest looked up from reference TRBV7-8 and TRBJ1-2): GAGVSQSPRYKVAKRGQDVALRCDPISGHVSLFWYQQALGQGPEFLTYFQNEAQLDKSGLPSDRFFAERPEGSVSTLKIQRTQQEDSAVYLCASSFLGTGFTNGYTFGSGTRLTVV.

The J gene is TRBJ1-2, the V gene TRBV10-1, with 10 positions matching TRBD1. J lost 7 bases, V lost 4 bases, and 9 bases had no gene match. Germline V lookup: CDR1 WNHNN, CDR2 SYGVQD (reference sequence). This CDR3 is 15 amino acids long. In nucleotides, the CDR3 is TGCGCCAGCAGTGGGCCGACAGGGGGCAGAGGTGGCTACACCTTC. Protein: CASSGPTGGRGGYTF.

In this sample, this clone turned up once. V gene TRBV6-5 combines with J gene TRBJ1-1, with a tentative D call TRBD1 (5 bases). The CDR3 covers 15 residues. Germline V gene data show CDR1 as MNHEY and CDR2 as SVGAGI. The V end was cut by 4 bases, the J end by 3 bases, with 15 bases between. For the CDR3, the DNA is TGTGCCAGCAGTTCCCCAGCAGGGAAGGACACTGAAGCTTTCTTT. Translation: CASSSPAGKDTEAFF.

J is TRBJ1-2 and V is TRBV6-5, with 10 bases that match TRBD1. Germline CDR1 is MNHEY and CDR2 is SVGAGI. J was trimmed by 4 bases and V by 3 bases; bases with no gene match: 5. The CDR3 consists of 15 residues. The DNA of the CDR3 is TGTGCCAGCAGTTATCCGACAGGGGGCCTCTATGGCTACACCTTC. Its protein product is CASSYPTGGLYGYTF.

The gene calls are TRBV18 and TRBJ1-2, with 9 bases that match TRBD1. In germline, CDR1 is KGHSH, CDR2 LQKENI. Trimming took 4 bases from V and 4 from J; bases not matched to a gene: 4. The CDR3 runs to 14 residues. The CDR3 protein is CASSQGQGIYGYTF. In DNA, the CDR3 is TGTGCCAGCTCACAAGGACAGGGGATCTATGGCTACACCTTC.

The J gene is TRBJ2-7, the V gene TRBV5-1; 8 bases align to TRBD2. V lost 4 bases, J lost 1 base, and 10 bases stayed unmatched. The CDR3 extends over 16 amino acids. Germline CDR1 is SGHRS and CDR2 is YFSETQ. CDR3 bases: TGCGCCAGCAGCCCCGGCGGGGGGACTTTATCCTACGAGCAGTACTTC. It is translated as CASSPGGGTLSYEQYF.

The CDR3 DNA follows: TGTGCCAGCAGCGTATTTAGCGGCGACAGCTACAATGAGCAGTTCTTC. Protein sequence: CASSVFSGDSYNEQFF. The J gene is TRBJ2-1, the V gene TRBV9; tentatively, D is TRBD2 (6 bases). Per germline, CDR1 SGDLS and CDR2 YYNGEE. V lost 1 base, J lost 3 bases, and 14 bases lay in between. This CDR3 is 16 amino acids long.

The chain couples TRBV4-1 to TRBJ1-3; tentative D call: TRBD1 (5 bases). Germline V gene data show CDR1 as MGHRA and CDR2 as YSYEKL. V was pared by 4 bases and J by 0 bases, with 19 bases between. CDR3 size: 18 residues. In DNA, the CDR3 is TGCGCCAGCAGCCCTAGGCCAGTGACAGAAAGCTCTGGAAACACCATATATTTT. This translates into CASSPRPVTESSGNTIYF.

This rearrangement joins TRBV2 to TRBJ2-5; 11 positions match TRBD1. The germline V gene has CDR1 SNHLY and CDR2 FYNNEI. This CDR3 has 13 amino acids. V shed 11 bases, J shed 5 bases, and the junction held 7 bases outside the gene matches. The CDR3, as DNA: TGTGCCGGGGGACAGGGGGGAGGTGAGACCCAGTACTTC. Protein product: CAGGQGGGETQYF.

The rearrangement uses TRBV7-6 and TRBJ2-5; D might be TRBD1 (5 bases). The germline CDR1 and CDR2 sequences are SGHVS and FNYEAQ. This CDR3 region has 17 residues. Trimming stripped 4 bases from V and 5 bases from J, with 23 bases between. CDR3 region: CASSSNPRGRGVETQYF. The CDR3 DNA follows: TGTGCCAGCAGCTCCAACCCTAGGGGTAGGGGTGTGGAGACCCAGTACTTC.

In this sample, this clone turned up a few times. The rearrangement links TRBV5-4 to TRBJ1-2; a weak D match, TRBD1 (6 bases). Germline V lookup: CDR1 SGHNT, CDR2 YYREEE (reference sequence). Trimming shortened V by 3 bases and J by 6 bases, and 12 bases separated the two germline ends. The CDR3 length is 13 residues. The CDR3 loop reads CASSSQGVDGYTF. The CDR3 DNA follows: TGTGCCAGCAGCTCACAGGGAGTTGATGGCTACACCTTC.

CDR3 nucleotide sequence: TGCGCCAGCAGCCAAGTGGCAGGGGGAAATCAGCCCCAGCATTTT. Translating gives CASSQVAGGNQPQHF. V usage is TRBV4-1 and J usage is TRBJ1-5, with TRBD1 identical over 7 bases. J was trimmed by 4 bases and V by 1 base; bases with no gene match: 4. The CDR3 extends over 15 amino acids. Germline-derived CDR1 and CDR2 are MGHRA and YSYEKL.

This rearrangement joins TRBV19 to TRBJ1-5; 7 bases are shared with TRBD1. The CDR3 runs to 15 residues. The trim removed 5 bases at V and 2 bases at J, leaving 6 bases unmatched. CDR1 LNHDA and CDR2 SQIVND come from the germline V gene (reference sequence). DNA for the CDR3: TGTGCCAGTAGTCCAGACAGGGCGGGCAATCAGCCCCAGCATTTT. As protein: CASSPDRAGNQPQHF.